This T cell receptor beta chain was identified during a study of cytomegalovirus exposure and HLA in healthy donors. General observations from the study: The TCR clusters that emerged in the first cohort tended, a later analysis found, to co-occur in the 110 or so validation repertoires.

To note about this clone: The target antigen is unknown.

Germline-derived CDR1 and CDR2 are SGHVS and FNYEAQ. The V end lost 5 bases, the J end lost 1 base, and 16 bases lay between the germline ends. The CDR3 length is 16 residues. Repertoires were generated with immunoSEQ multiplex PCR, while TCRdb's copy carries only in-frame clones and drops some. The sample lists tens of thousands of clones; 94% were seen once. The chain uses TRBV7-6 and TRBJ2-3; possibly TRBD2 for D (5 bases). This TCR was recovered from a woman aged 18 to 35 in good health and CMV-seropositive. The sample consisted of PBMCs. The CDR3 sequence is CASSPLGGAGTDTQYF. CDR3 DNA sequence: TGTGCCAGCAGCCCTCTGGGCGGAGCGGGCACAGATACGCAGTATTTT.